One sample yielded the 32 T cell receptor beta chains listed below, sequenced in a study of blood T cell repertoires in COVID-19. Profiled with immunoSEQ multiplex PCR; TCRdb holds only in-frame clones, not every one. Here the sample spans about 190,000 clones, around 90% being singletons. Input material: peripheral blood. The receptors here all came from a man aged 40-49 years with acute or convalescent COVID-19.

This sequence joins TRBV30 and TRBJ1-6; D gene unclear. V lost 2 bases to trimming and J lost 7 bases, with 12 bases between them. There are 14 residues in the CDR3. From germline, CDR1 is GTSNPN and CDR2 SVGIG (reference sequence). In DNA, the CDR3 is TGTGCCTGGAGTCAATTTCCAGGAAATTCACCCCTCCACTTT. It translates to CAWSQFPGNSPLHF.

The V call is TRBV3-1 (or the pseudogene TRBV3-2), the J call TRBJ2-1, with 8 bases identical to TRBD1. V shed 0 bases and J 4 bases; nucleotides not matched to a gene: 5. The CDR3 runs to 16 residues. In germline, CDR1 is LGHDT, CDR2 YNNKEL (reference sequence). CDR3 protein: CASSQDRDRRYNEQFF. The CDR3 bases are TGTGCCAGCAGCCAAGACCGGGACAGGAGATACAATGAGCAGTTCTTC.

The chain uses TRBV18 and TRBJ1-6; the D gene is possibly TRBD1 (5 bases). The CDR3 is 17 residues long. Trimming took 2 bases from V and 0 from J, leaving 11 bases between them. From germline, CDR1 is KGHSH and CDR2 LQKENI. The chain's CDR3 is CASSPITGYSYNSPLHF. As DNA, the CDR3 is TGTGCCAGCTCACCAATTACAGGATACTCCTATAATTCACCCCTCCACTTT.

This clone occurred once. The chain combines TRBV6-5 with TRBJ1-1, with 7 bases matching TRBD1. The CDR3 sequence is 15 residues long. V lost 2 bases, J lost 0 bases, and 3 bases stayed unmatched. Looked up from germline, CDR1 is MNHEY and CDR2 is SVGAGI. The CDR3: CASSYRGQLNTEAFF. CDR3 bases: TGTGCCAGCAGTTACCGGGGACAGCTGAACACTGAAGCTTTCTTT.

This clone was detected once. V usage is TRBV28 and J usage is TRBJ1-2, with D perhaps TRBD1 (6 bases). CDR1 and CDR2 from the germline V gene are MDHEN and SYDVKM. This CDR3 has 14 amino acids. Trimming stripped 0 bases from V and 7 bases from J, with 12 bases between. The CDR3 is CASSLWLTGGGYTF. The CDR3 DNA reads TGTGCCAGCAGTTTATGGCTGACAGGTGGTGGCTACACCTTC.

The chain links TRBV27 to TRBJ1-5, with 7 bases aligning to TRBD1. This CDR3 region has 16 residues. The germline V gene has CDR1 MNHEY and CDR2 SMNVEV (reference sequence). V shed 5 bases, J shed 2 bases, and the junction held 9 bases outside the gene matches. CDR3 in DNA: TGTGCCAGCAGTCCCGGTCAGGGGGTTGGCAATCAGCCCCAGCATTTT. Translating gives CASSPGQGVGNQPQHF.

For this clone: The sample carries other DNA sequences with the same CDR3. The V call is TRBV5-1, the J call TRBJ2-3; weak D call: TRBD1 (6 bases). Looked up from germline, CDR1 is SGHRS and CDR2 is YFSETQ. The CDR3 length is 15 residues. V shed 3 bases and J shed 0 bases, with 11 bases lying between them. The CDR3 DNA reads TGCGCCAGCAGCTACGGGACACCTAGCACAGATACGCAGTATTTT. It yields the protein CASSYGTPSTDTQYF.

The CDR3 nucleotides are TGCGCCAGCAGCCTAGTATTGGGGGACATCTATGGCTACACCTTC. This gives the protein CASSLVLGDIYGYTF. This chain connects TRBV4-1 to TRBJ1-2; D possibly corresponds to TRBD1 (6 bases). Deletions cut 4 bases from V and 4 bases from J, with 16 bases between. In germline, CDR1 is MGHRA, CDR2 YSYEKL. The CDR3 has 15 amino acids.

The gene calls are TRBV5-1 and TRBJ2-5; D possibly corresponds to TRBD2 (6 bases). The CDR3 sequence is 17 residues long. The ends were cut back, 0 bases at V and 0 bases at J, with 15 bases in the middle. The germline gives CDR1 SGHRS, CDR2 YFSETQ. The CDR3 protein is CASSLGVVGGNQETQYF. CDR3 coding DNA: TGCGCCAGCAGCTTGGGGGTGGTAGGAGGGAACCAAGAGACCCAGTACTTC.

The CDR3 DNA follows: TGTGCTAGTGGTTTCGCCCGGGGGGGGAGGCTGGAAGAGACCCAGTACTTC. Encoded protein: CASGFARGGRLEETQYF. V usage is TRBV12-5 and J usage is TRBJ2-5, with 8 bases that match TRBD2. V gave up 3 bases and J gave up 3 bases; unmatched junction bases: 12. CDR1 and CDR2 (germline): LGHNT, FRNRAP. The CDR3 runs to 17 residues.

The chain carries TRBV3-1 (or the pseudogene TRBV3-2) and TRBJ1-6; 8 bases are shared with TRBD1. V gave up 1 base and J gave up 13 bases; unmatched junction bases: 6. Germline CDR1 is LGHDT and CDR2 is YNNKEL (reference sequence). The CDR3 sequence is 14 residues long. The CDR3 loop reads CASSQGPGGRPLHF. The CDR3 DNA reads as TGTGCCAGCAGCCAAGGGCCAGGGGGCCGTCCCCTCCACTTT.

The genes are TRBV7-2 and TRBJ1-1, with D possibly being TRBD1 (6 bases). The V gene's germline CDR1 is SGHTA and CDR2 FQGNSA. V lost 3 bases, J lost 5 bases, and 16 bases lay in between. The CDR3 contains 15 residues. The CDR3 coding sequence is TGTGCCAGCAGCTTTTTGACAGGAAGATGGACTGAAGCTTTCTTT. Encoded protein: CASSFLTGRWTEAFF. Supplemented by reference TRBV7-2 and TRBJ1-1, the full variable domain reads GAGVSQSPSNKVTEKGKDVELRCDPISGHTALYWYRQSLGQGLEFLIYFQGNSAPDKSGLPSDRFSAERTGGSVSTLTIQRTQQEDSAVYLCASSFLTGRWTEAFFGQGTRLTVV.

This clone was found once. DNA for the CDR3: TGTGCCACCAGCAGCGGGACAGGGACCGCTGAAGCTTTCTTT. Translation gives CATSSGTGTAEAFF. V is TRBV15 and J is TRBJ1-1; 9 nucleotides line up with TRBD1. The CDR3 totals 14 residues. The V segment lost 3 bases and the J segment 6 bases; nucleotides outside the gene matches: 5. Germline CDR1 is LNHNV and CDR2 is YYDKDF (reference sequence).

V is TRBV7-2 and J is TRBJ1-5, with no clear D. This CDR3 has 15 residues. CDR1 is SGHTA, CDR2 FQGNSA, per germline. V dropped 0 bases and J dropped 2 bases, with 8 bases sitting between them. The CDR3 DNA sequence: TGTGCCAGCAGCTTAGCGCGGGGTGGCAATCAGCCCCAGCATTTT. Its protein is CASSLARGGNQPQHF.

The chain has TRBV28 and TRBJ2-5; 8 bases align to TRBD1. J gave up 1 base and V 6 bases, and 4 bases lay outside the gene matches. Germline values: CDR1 MDHEN, CDR2 SYDVKM. The CDR3 runs to 14 residues. CDR3 loop: CASRRDRSQETQYF. CDR3 nucleotides: TGTGCCAGCAGGAGGGACAGGTCCCAAGAGACCCAGTACTTC.

V is TRBV7-9 and J is TRBJ2-3, with TRBD2 as a possible D gene (6 bases). Germline V lookup: CDR1 SEHNR, CDR2 FQNEAQ (reference sequence). The length of the CDR3 is 19 residues. Trimming pared 5 bases from V and 2 bases from J, leaving 26 bases between. CDR3 nucleotide sequence: TGTGCCAGCAGCACCACCCAACATATAGCAGGGAGGCTCACAGATACGCAGTATTTT. Amino acids: CASSTTQHIAGRLTDTQYF.

The CDR3 nucleotides are TGTGCCAGCAGCGCCTCTCACCTAGGGACCCAGTACTTC. It specifies CASSASHLGTQYF. This chain links TRBV9 with TRBJ2-5, with D hard to call. Trimming cost V 3 bases and J 7 bases, with 13 bases left between them. Per germline, CDR1 SGDLS and CDR2 YYNGEE. The CDR3 spans 13 residues.

This chain connects TRBV11-2 to TRBJ1-4, with TRBD1 identical over 8 bases. Germline-derived CDR1 and CDR2 are SGHAT and FQNNGV. J was trimmed by 7 bases and V by 1 base; bases with no gene match: 5. This CDR3 is built from 15 residues. The CDR3 region is CASSLVGQGGEKLFF. DNA for the CDR3: TGTGCCAGCAGCTTAGTTGGACAGGGAGGTGAAAAACTGTTTTTT.

CDR3 coding DNA: TGTGCCAGCAGTGGGACAGGGGGGGTTTTCGCTTTCTTT. This sequence encodes CASSGTGGVFAFF. The chain couples TRBV27 to TRBJ1-1, with 11 nucleotides matching TRBD1. Germline V gives CDR1 MNHEY, CDR2 SMNVEV (reference sequence). V gave up 5 bases and J gave up 11 bases; unmatched junction bases: 7. This CDR3 is built from 13 residues.

V and J are TRBV30 and TRBJ2-1; the match to TRBD2 covers 9 bases. Germline CDR1 and CDR2: GTSNPN and SVGIG (reference sequence). Unmatched junction bases numbered 8, after V lost 4 bases and J lost 7 bases. The CDR3 loop spans 14 amino acids. The CDR3: CAWTRQSGGNEQFF. In DNA form, the CDR3 reads TGTGCCTGGACCCGCCAGAGCGGGGGGAATGAGCAGTTCTTC.

The V gene is TRBV5-8, the J gene TRBJ1-5; D is unclear. The V end lost 0 bases, the J end lost 0 bases, and 7 bases lay between the germline ends. CDR3 length: 15 residues. Per germline, CDR1 SGHTS and CDR2 YDEGEE. The CDR3 sequence: CASSLGPGSNQPQHF. CDR3 nucleotides: TGTGCCAGCAGCTTGGGACCGGGTAGCAATCAGCCCCAGCATTTT.

The chain combines TRBV5-6 with TRBJ2-7; 14 bases match TRBD2. CDR3 length: 19 amino acids. Germline V CDR1 and CDR2: SGHDT, YYEEEE. J lost 0 bases, V lost 3 bases, and 11 bases had no gene match. CDR3 region: CASSSLKPGLAGDSYEQYF. Written as DNA, the CDR3 is TGTGCCAGCAGCTCTCTAAAACCGGGACTAGCGGGGGACTCCTACGAGCAGTACTTC.

The chain has TRBV6-5 and TRBJ2-5, with a weak D call TRBD1 (6 bases). The V and J ends lost 6 bases and 5 bases respectively, with 16 bases between them. The CDR3 length is 14 residues. Germline CDR1 is MNHEY and CDR2 is SVGAGI. Here the CDR3 reads CASSLNRARETQYF. Written as DNA, the CDR3 is TGTGCCAGCAGCCTGAACAGGGCCCGCGAGACCCAGTACTTC.

V is TRBV5-6 and J is TRBJ1-2; D perhaps matches TRBD1 (5 bases). The CDR3 length is 15 residues. The germline V gene has CDR1 SGHDT and CDR2 YYEEEE. V lost 0 bases, J lost 4 bases, and 13 bases lay in between. The CDR3 is CASSLVGPSSYGYTF. CDR3 in DNA: TGTGCCAGCAGCTTGGTGGGGCCTAGTTCCTATGGCTACACCTTC.

This rearrangement joins TRBV6-1 to TRBJ1-4, with 7 bases identical to TRBD1. The trim removed 6 bases at V and 5 bases at J, leaving 12 bases unmatched. This CDR3 is 16 amino acids long. Germline loops: CDR1 MNHNS, CDR2 SASEGT. The CDR3 loop reads CASREYPGQLNEKLFF. The CDR3 region has the DNA TGTGCCAGCAGGGAATACCCGGGACAGCTCAATGAAAAACTGTTTTTT.

The rearrangement joins TRBV15 to TRBJ1-1; D is ambiguous. Trimming removed 1 base at V and 4 bases at J, with 13 bases between. The CDR3 loop spans 15 amino acids. From germline, CDR1 is LNHNV and CDR2 YYDKDF (reference sequence). The CDR3 region has the DNA TGTGCCACCAGCAGAGCCGCGGGGAGCGGCACTGAAGCTTTCTTT. Translation gives CATSRAAGSGTEAFF.

V usage is TRBV28 and J usage is TRBJ2-3; TRBD1 is a possible D gene (5 bases). This CDR3 is built from 14 residues. The germline V gene has CDR1 MDHEN and CDR2 SYDVKM. V was clipped by 6 bases and J by 5 bases, with 15 bases between them. DNA for the CDR3: TGTGCCAGCAGCCTGGGCCTCAGGGTAGATACGCAGTATTTT. Amino acids: CASSLGLRVDTQYF.

The gene calls are TRBV5-1 and TRBJ2-3; TRBD2 matches at 7 bases. The J segment lost 6 bases and the V segment lost 1 base, leaving 8 bases of the junction unmatched. There are 15 residues in the CDR3. Germline V gene lookup returns CDR1 SGHRS and CDR2 YFSETQ. CDR3 sequence reads: CASSLRPGGGDTQYF. The CDR3 DNA reads as TGCGCCAGCAGCTTGAGGCCGGGGGGTGGGGATACGCAGTATTTT.

This clone has a handful of counts. This chain joins TRBV18 and TRBJ2-2; D perhaps matches TRBD1 (6 bases). The CDR3 is 13 residues long. Germline lookup yields CDR1 KGHSH and CDR2 LQKENI. V was cut by 2 bases and J by 5 bases, with 6 bases left in between. The CDR3, as DNA: TGTGCCAGCTCACCAGGACAGACCGGGGAGCTGTTTTTT. Translation: CASSPGQTGELFF. Full variable domain (remainder filled in from reference TRBV18 and TRBJ2-2): NAGVMQNPRHLVRRRGQEARLRCSPMKGHSHVYWYRQLPEEGLKFMVYLQKENIIDESGMPKERFSAEFPKEGPSILRIQQVVRGDSAAYFCASSPGQTGELFFGEGSRLTVL.

The V gene is TRBV19, the J gene TRBJ1-1; no clear D. The CDR3 is 20 amino acids. CDR1 and CDR2 (germline): LNHDA, SQIVND (reference sequence). V was shortened by 0 bases and J by 4 bases, with 27 bases between the two germline ends. The CDR3 sequence is CASSIDRPGQTLVEGTEAFF. The DNA for the CDR3 is TGTGCCAGTAGTATAGATCGGCCGGGTCAGACCCTAGTGGAGGGCACTGAAGCTTTCTTT.

This clone showed up just once. The chain is built from TRBV18 and TRBJ1-1; D is unclear. The V gene lost 2 bases and the J gene lost 6 bases, with 16 bases spanning the gap. Germline CDR1 and CDR2: KGHSH and LQKENI. CDR3 length equals 15 residues. The chain's CDR3 is CASSPVEGIRAEAFF. CDR3 nucleotide sequence: TGTGCCAGCTCACCAGTTGAGGGAATAAGGGCTGAAGCTTTCTTT.

This sequence joins TRBV7-9 and TRBJ2-1; D not certain. Germline CDR1 is SEHNR and CDR2 is FQNEAQ (reference sequence). The CDR3 runs to 16 residues. The V end lost 6 bases, the J end lost 2 bases, and 17 bases lay between the germline ends. In DNA, the CDR3 is TGTGCCAGCAGTTCCTCCCGGCGACTTACCTACAATGAGCAGTTCTTC. Protein sequence: CASSSSRRLTYNEQFF.